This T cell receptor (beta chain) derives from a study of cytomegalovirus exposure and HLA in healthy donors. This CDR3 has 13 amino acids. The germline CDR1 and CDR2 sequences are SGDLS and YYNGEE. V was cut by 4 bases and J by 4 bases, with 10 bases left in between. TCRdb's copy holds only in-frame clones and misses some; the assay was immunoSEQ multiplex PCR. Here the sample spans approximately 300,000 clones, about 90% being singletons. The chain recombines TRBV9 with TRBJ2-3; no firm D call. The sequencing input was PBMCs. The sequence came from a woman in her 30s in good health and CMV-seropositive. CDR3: CASSPRTADTQYF. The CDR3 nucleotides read TGTGCCAGCAGCCCCCGAACGGCAGATACGCAGTATTTT.